This T cell receptor (beta chain) comes out of a study of T cells in Graves' hyperthyroidism and ophthalmopathy. Findings and caveats of the study: Model predictions of ophthalmopathy came a median roughly 6.7 months before onset. Stable hyperthyroidism was told apart from ophthalmopathy by a model built on 13 V-J features. Most expanded thyroid clonotypes above 0.001 recurred in blood.

About this clonotype: Antigen: not known.

Trimming cost V 4 bases and J 1 base, with 12 bases left between them. Germline V gives CDR1 MNHEY, CDR2 SVGAGI. There are 15 residues in the CDR3. Amplification of TCR beta CDR3 regions was performed using RNA transcripts as template. In the first-round RT-PCR of the TCR CDR3, the HTBI primer set was used. TCRdb reprocessed the multiplex PCR reads with MiXCR, giving one entry per CDR3 protein. The sample lists 600,000 to 750,000 distinct CDR3 sequences, 17% occurring once. The sequence came from a man in his fifties or sixties with Graves' hyperthyroidism. The chain recombines TRBV6-5 with TRBJ2-3, with D tentatively TRBD1 (5 bases). The source material was blood. The CDR3 DNA sequence: TGTGCCAGCAGTTCTCAGGGTCTGGGCACAGATACGCAGTATTTT. Its translation is CASSSQGLGTDTQYF.